The 12 T cell receptor beta chains below all came from one sample that was sequenced in a study of T-cell memory formation after mild COVID-19 (dated by TCRdb to the early 2020s). Libraries were made using 5' RACE. Sequencing instrument: Illumina NovaSeq 6000. TCRdb reanalyzed the raw reads on its own, using fastp at Q25 for trimming and MiXCR for clone calling, and kept in-frame beta chains. CDR3 protein duplicates are merged, each entry listing the most common genes and DNA. The sample records fewer than 450,000 distinct CDR3 sequences, roughly 21% of which are singletons. The ten largest clones represent around 12% of the sample. The sample consisted of PBMCs or a T cell subset sorted from them (not recorded which). These receptors originate from an adult woman who had mild COVID-19 (a few samples of this study predate the infection). The sample titles of this study are shuffled in the database, so cell type and time point are left out; the donor was told from shared clones.

V and J are TRBV4-1 and TRBJ1-4; 7 positions match TRBD1. There are 12 residues in the CDR3. Looked up from germline, CDR1 is MGHRA and CDR2 is YSYEKL. Trimming removed 1 base from V and 14 bases from J; junction bases left unmatched: 4. The CDR3 sequence: CASSQGPGQLFF. The CDR3 nucleotides read TGCGCCAGCAGCCAAGGACCGGGACAGCTGTTTTTT.

This clonotype was counted a few times. The chain recombines TRBV3-1 with TRBJ1-5; possibly TRBD1 for D (6 bases). The germline V gene has CDR1 LGHDT and CDR2 YNNKEL (reference sequence). V was trimmed by 1 base and J by 6 bases, leaving 10 bases between them. This CDR3 has 14 residues. The CDR3 nucleotides are TGTGCCAGCAGCCAAGCAACAGGGACTCAGCCCCAGCATTTT. The encoded protein is CASSQATGTQPQHF.

Note on this clonotype: At one boundary the junction diverges from the germline segment, which might be a read error. The chain employs TRBV7-7 and TRBJ2-3; 8 bases line up with TRBD2. Germline CDR1 SSHAT, CDR2 FNYEAQ (reference sequence). The CDR3 runs 15 residues. The CDR3 DNA sequence: TGTGCTAGCAGCCGTAGCGGGACCACCACAGATACGCAGTATTTT. This gives the protein CASSRSGTTTDTQYF. Complete variable domain (other parts from reference TRBV7-7 and TRBJ2-3): GAGVSQSPRYKVTKRGQDVTLRCDPISSHATLYWYQQALGQGPEFLTYFNYEAQPDKSGLPSDRFSAERPEGSISTLTIQRTEQRDSAMYRCASSRSGTTTDTQYFGPGTRLTVL.

This clonotype was detected once. The rearrangement joins TRBV5-1 to TRBJ2-3, with D hard to call. The germline CDR1 and CDR2 sequences are SGHRS and YFSETQ. The CDR3 runs to 15 residues. Trimming stripped 1 base from V and 0 bases from J, with 9 bases between. CDR3 sequence: CASSLLSDSTDTQYF. CDR3 nucleotide sequence: TGCGCCAGCAGCTTGTTATCGGACAGCACAGATACGCAGTATTTT.

This clonotype showed up just a few times. The chain recombines TRBV11-2 with TRBJ1-1; D unclear. Germline CDR1 is SGHAT and CDR2 is FQNNGV. The V gene lost 4 bases and the J gene lost 5 bases, with 14 bases spanning the gap. The CDR3 contains 14 residues. Here the CDR3 DNA reads TGTGCCAGCAGCTCGTGGCACTTGGGAACTGAAGCTTTCTTT. Its translation: CASSSWHLGTEAFF.

This chain joins TRBV20-1 and TRBJ1-1, with D possibly TRBD1 on 6 matching bases. Trimming cost V 3 bases and J 3 bases, with 17 bases left between them. The CDR3 contains 15 residues. Germline V gives CDR1 DFQATT, CDR2 SNEGSKA (reference sequence). Written as DNA, the CDR3 is TGCAGTGCTAGGACCTACAGGGAACTCTACACTGAAGCTTTCTTT. This translates into CSARTYRELYTEAFF.

This clonotype has ten or more counts. The CDR3 DNA is TGTGCCAGCAGCTACGACTCGGGGTTCTCAGATACGCAGTATTTT. Translation gives CASSYDSGFSDTQYF. This chain links TRBV7-9 with TRBJ2-3, with D possibly matching TRBD2 (5 bases). The V end lost 4 bases, the J end lost 4 bases, and 15 bases lay between the germline ends. Germline V gene sequence: CDR1 SEHNR, CDR2 FQNEAQ (reference sequence). The CDR3 runs to 15 residues.

This clonotype was observed a single time. This chain uses TRBV27 with TRBJ2-1; D ambiguous. The CDR3 extends over 14 amino acids. Looked up from germline, CDR1 is MNHEY and CDR2 is SMNVEV (reference sequence). V shed 3 bases and J shed 6 bases, with 12 bases lying between them. In DNA, the CDR3 is TGTGCCAGCAGTTTCTGGGCAGATACCAATGAGCAGTTCTTC. It codes for CASSFWADTNEQFF.

Only a few counts were recorded for this clonotype. V is TRBV20-1 and J is TRBJ2-3; 7 bases are a match to TRBD1. V lost 2 bases, J lost 1 base, and 3 bases stayed unmatched. Germline values: CDR1 DFQATT, CDR2 SNEGSKA (reference sequence). This CDR3 region has 14 residues. This chain's CDR3 is CSARPGQGTDTQYF. DNA for the CDR3: TGCAGTGCTAGACCAGGACAGGGCACAGATACGCAGTATTTT.

This clonotype was seen ten or more times. The gene calls are TRBV7-9 and TRBJ2-3, with 9 bases matching TRBD2. Germline-derived CDR1 and CDR2 are SEHNR and FQNEAQ (reference sequence). The V segment lost 7 bases and the J segment 0 bases; nucleotides outside the gene matches: 2. The CDR3 has 14 amino acids. CDR3 nucleotides: TGTGCCAGCAAAACTAGCGGGAGCACAGATACGCAGTATTTT. Translated, it gives CASKTSGSTDTQYF.

For the CDR3, the DNA is TGTGCCACCAGTGGTAGCGAGAACATTCAGTACTTC. Translating it yields CATSGSENIQYF. This chain connects TRBV24-1 to TRBJ2-4; D may be TRBD2 (5 bases). Germline V gives CDR1 KGHDR, CDR2 SFDVKD. V lost 5 bases, J lost 7 bases, and 8 bases lay in between. This CDR3 has 12 amino acids.

A few counts support this clonotype. This chain joins TRBV11-3 and TRBJ2-3, with D possibly TRBD2 on 7 matching bases. V shed 7 bases and J shed 3 bases, with 14 bases lying between them. CDR3 length equals 14 residues. From germline, CDR1 is SGHNT and CDR2 YENEEA. The CDR3 is CASMGGAPTDTQYF. CDR3 sequence (DNA): TGTGCCAGCATGGGGGGGGCCCCTACAGATACGCAGTATTTT.